The 8 T cell receptor beta chains below were found in one sample sequenced in a study of T cell changes during pregnancy in multiple sclerosis. Profiling relied on immunoSEQ multiplex PCR, and the TCRdb table lists in-frame clones only, not all of them. The sample consists of 80,000 to 100,000 clones, 75% to 95% of them appearing once. The source was peripheral blood, collected in the second trimester of pregnancy. The receptors originated from a female donor in good health, enrolled as a control in a pregnancy study.

The chain joins TRBV5-1 to TRBJ2-3; 11 nucleotides match TRBD1. V dropped 2 bases and J dropped 4; count of bases not matched to a gene: 12. CDR3 length: 18 amino acids. Germline V CDR1 and CDR2: SGHRS, YFSETQ. This CDR3 reads CASSFFRTGQGAADTQYF. The CDR3 nucleotides read TGCGCCAGCAGCTTTTTTAGGACCGGACAGGGGGCCGCAGATACGCAGTATTTT.

The chain is built from TRBV6-4 and TRBJ1-2; a weak D match, TRBD1 (5 bases). CDR1 is MRHNA and CDR2 is SNTAGT in the germline V gene. V was shortened by 0 bases and J by 3 bases, with 11 bases between the two germline ends. This CDR3 has 15 amino acids. Here the CDR3 reads CASSDSQEAYYGYTF. The DNA for the CDR3 is TGTGCCAGCAGTGACTCACAGGAAGCCTACTATGGCTACACCTTC.

This CDR3 is CASSSSLRGFTDTQYF. As DNA, the CDR3 is TGTGCCAGCAGTTCCTCGTTACGGGGGTTCACAGATACGCAGTATTTT. The V gene is TRBV27, the J gene TRBJ2-3; D might be TRBD2 (6 bases). With 4 bases removed from V and 2 bases from J, the gap between germline ends came to 16 bases. The CDR3 length is 16 residues. Germline assignment: CDR1 MNHEY and CDR2 SMNVEV (reference sequence).

This clone was picked up a small number of times. V and J are TRBV7-2 and TRBJ1-2; D remains ambiguous. The germline V and J ends were trimmed by 3 bases and 8 bases, with 10 bases remaining between them. Germline CDR1 is SGHTA and CDR2 is FQGNSA. The CDR3 is 12 residues long. CDR3 amino acids: CASSFKLLGYTF. In DNA, the CDR3 is TGTGCCAGCAGCTTCAAACTTCTGGGCTACACCTTC.

This rearrangement joins TRBV5-1 to TRBJ2-3; no clear D gene. Per germline, CDR1 SGHRS and CDR2 YFSETQ. Trimming left V 5 bases short and J 0 bases short, with 4 bases between. This CDR3 comprises 12 residues. The CDR3 spells CASRYSTDTQYF. The CDR3 DNA follows: TGCGCCAGCAGGTATAGCACAGATACGCAGTATTTT.

V and J are TRBV28 and TRBJ2-7; D is uncertain. With 5 bases removed from V and 2 bases from J, the gap between germline ends came to 10 bases. The CDR3 spans 13 residues. The germline CDR1 and CDR2 sequences are MDHEN and SYDVKM. CDR3 bases: TGTGCCAGCAGTCTCACAGCAGCCTACGAGCAGTACTTC. Translated, it gives CASSLTAAYEQYF.

The gene calls are TRBV6-1 and TRBJ1-1, with TRBD1 as a possible D gene (5 bases). This CDR3 is built from 12 residues. V shed 8 bases and J shed 10 bases, with 17 bases lying between them. CDR1 and CDR2 from the germline V gene are MNHNS and SASEGT. In DNA, the CDR3 is TGTGCCAGCGGATATACCGGGACTCGAGCTTTCTTT. Encoded protein: CASGYTGTRAFF.

This clone was recorded once. This chain uses TRBV7-2 with TRBJ1-5; 8 bases match TRBD1. Germline CDR1 reads SGHTA; CDR2 reads FQGNSA. CDR3 length: 15 amino acids. J lost 7 bases, V lost 5 bases, and 10 bases had no gene match. CDR3 nucleotide sequence: TGTGCCAGCAGCCCAGGGACAGGACGTGACCAGCCCCAGCATTTT. Protein sequence: CASSPGTGRDQPQHF.